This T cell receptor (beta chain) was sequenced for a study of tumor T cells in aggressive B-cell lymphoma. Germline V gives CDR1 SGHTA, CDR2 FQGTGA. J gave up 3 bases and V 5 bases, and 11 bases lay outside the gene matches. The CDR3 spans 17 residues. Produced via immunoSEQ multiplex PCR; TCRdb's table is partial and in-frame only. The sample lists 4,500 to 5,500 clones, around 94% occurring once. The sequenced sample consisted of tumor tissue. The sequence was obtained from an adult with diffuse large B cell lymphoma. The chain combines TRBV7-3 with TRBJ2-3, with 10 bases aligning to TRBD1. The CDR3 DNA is TGTGCCAGCAGCGAAACCGGGACAGGGGTCCCGACAGATACGCAGTATTTT. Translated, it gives CASSETGTGVPTDTQYF.